This T cell receptor beta chain was observed in a study of blood T cell repertoires in COVID-19. Generated by immunoSEQ multiplex PCR, the TCRdb table keeps only in-frame clones and is missing some. The data hold about 230,000 clones, with roughly 85% observed a single time. The CDR3 runs 15 residues. Germline lookup yields CDR1 SGHTA and CDR2 FQGNSA. The V and J ends lost 1 base and 10 bases respectively, with 17 bases between them. Sequencing was done on a sample of peripheral blood. V is TRBV7-2 and J is TRBJ2-1, with D possibly matching TRBD2 (7 bases). This TCR was sampled from a man aged 40-49 years with acute or convalescent COVID-19. The CDR3 DNA follows: TGTGCCAGCAGCTTAGAGAGCGGAGGGAGGGGGGAGCAGTTCTTC. Translating it yields CASSLESGGRGEQFF.